This TCR beta chain was retrieved from a study of graft-versus-host responses after intestinal transplantation. Note on this clone: What it recognizes is unknown.

Clones were sequenced by immunoSEQ multiplex PCR, and TCRdb holds only the in-frame ones, with some missing. The sample has about 110,000 clones; 90% to 95% are singletons. Sample: unstimulated CD8+ T cells sorted from spleen or lymph node cells, taken before transplant. The receptor was isolated from a human donor who was the organ donor for an intestinal transplant.

This CDR3 is CASTWGDSAYNEQFF. CDR3 DNA sequence: TGTGCCAGCACCTGGGGGGACTCCGCCTACAATGAGCAGTTCTTC. The chain employs TRBV28 and TRBJ2-1; perhaps TRBD2 as D (6 bases). The CDR3 spans 15 residues. CDR1 and CDR2 from the germline V gene are MDHEN and SYDVKM. The ends were cut back, 7 bases at V and 2 bases at J, with 15 bases in the middle. Supplemented by reference TRBV28 and TRBJ2-1, the full variable domain reads DVKVTQSSRYLVKRTGEKVFLECVQDMDHENMFWYRQDPGLGLRLIYFSYDVKMKEKGDIPEGYSVSREKKERFSLILESASTNQTSMYLCASTWGDSAYNEQFFGPGTRLTVL.